One and the same sample provided the 3 T cell receptor beta chains below, sequenced in a study of blood T cells in healthy people across ages. The use of a sample-barcoded 5' primer and a J-beta primer mix characterized a second PCR of 7 to 11 cycles. Via MiXCR, TCRdb re-called the 5' RACE reads, giving one row per CDR3 protein. The sample shows roughly 1,700,000 distinct CDR3 sequences, roughly 28% of them seen only once. The sample consisted of blood. The source is a woman under 40 in good health.

The genes are TRBV2 and TRBJ2-5, with a possible D match to TRBD2 (5 bases). The V end was cut by 4 bases, the J end by 4 bases, with 13 bases between. The CDR3 covers 14 residues. CDR1 SNHLY and CDR2 FYNNEI come from the germline V gene. CDR3 sequence reads: CASSAEGNRETQYF. The CDR3 DNA sequence: TGTGCCAGCAGTGCCGAGGGAAATCGAGAGACCCAGTACTTC.

This clonotype is a singleton in its sample. The V call is TRBV29-1, the J call TRBJ1-1; weak D call: TRBD1 (5 bases). This CDR3 has 13 amino acids. V dropped 6 bases and J dropped 4 bases, with 15 bases sitting between them. Germline assignment: CDR1 SQVTM and CDR2 ANQGSEA. CDR3 in DNA: TGCAGCGTGGGGTCGTCGGGGGGCACTGAAGCTTTCTTT. This encodes CSVGSSGGTEAFF.

This clonotype was detected only a few times. The chain has TRBV7-2 and TRBJ1-6; 10 bases fit TRBD1. Trimming at V came to 5 bases and at J to 7 bases, leaving 8 bases not matched to a gene. In germline, CDR1 is SGHTA, CDR2 FQGNSA. The CDR3 length is 16 residues. The CDR3 protein is CASSPDRGLLNSPLHF. In nucleotides, the CDR3 is TGTGCCAGCAGCCCGGACAGGGGGTTATTAAATTCACCCCTCCACTTT.